The rows below give T cell receptor beta chains drawn from one sample of a study of T cell responses to AZD1222 COVID-19 vaccine. The method was immunoSEQ multiplex PCR; TCRdb's version includes in-frame clones alone and lacks a portion of them. Among 75,000 to 95,000 clones listed, about 85% were seen once. The sequencing here drew on peripheral blood, taken on day 0 of AZD1222 vaccination. The source of these receptors is an adult in good health. Both conserved end residues are trimmed from each CDR3.

v_call,j_call,cdr3_aa
TRBV19,TRBJ2-1,ASSRSGYGGDEQF
TRBV7-3,TRBJ2-2,ASSPPGGITGTGELF
TRBV30,TRBJ1-5,AWSVRRGSNQPQH
TRBV6-2/TRBV6-3,TRBJ1-1,ASSYGTGTGWFGTEAF
TRBV6-5,TRBJ2-1,ASTGGGDEQF
TRBV7-9,TRBJ2-7,ASSRQDPSYEQY
TRBV5-4,TRBJ1-1,ASSWTDRGNTEAF
TRBV4-1,TRBJ2-3,ASSPLLAVITDTQY
TRBV6-5,TRBJ2-7,ASSLVSSVYEQY
TRBV2,TRBJ2-5,ASSSMVETQY
TRBV14,TRBJ1-3,ASSRARGLNTIY
TRBV9,TRBJ2-7,ASSEGILSYEQY
TRBV7-2,TRBJ1-5,ASSLAPTPRNQPQH
TRBV5-1,TRBJ2-7,ASSPGTGGYEQY
TRBV28,TRBJ1-1,ASRGGGVLTEAF
TRBV20-1,TRBJ2-7,SASKRGGSYEQY
TRBV24-1,TRBJ2-1,ATSDSAPRLAGAYNEQF
TRBV5-1,TRBJ2-5,ASSLRGQGYQVTETQY
TRBV9,TRBJ2-6,ASSVTPSGANVLT
TRBV4-3,TRBJ1-6,ASSPGDGSSPLH
TRBV3-1/TRBV3-2,TRBJ2-7,ASSHEQGADYEQY
TRBV20-1,TRBJ1-1,SAHRGEVAF